Listed below are T cell receptor beta chains from one sample, sequenced in a study of blood T cell repertoires in COVID-19. The repertoire was sequenced with immunoSEQ multiplex PCR; TCRdb's copy has only in-frame clones and lacks some. This table has around 67,000 clones, about 73% appearing once. The sequenced sample was peripheral blood. Every receptor here comes from a woman aged 70 to 79 with acute or convalescent COVID-19. CDR3s include the opening cysteine and the closing phenylalanine or tryptophan. The order of the fields is V gene, clone size, D gene, J gene, CDR3 DNA, CDR3 protein. D genes are given only for firm matches. Rows give clone size only sometimes, using once, few, many, or a class for an expanded clone.

TRBV9	NA	TRBD1	TRBJ1-2	TGTGCCAGCAGCGTGGGACAGGGGCGGTATGGCTACACCTTC	CASSVGQGRYGYTF
TRBV5-1	NA	TRBD1	TRBJ1-5	TGCGCCAGCAGCTTGACAGGGGACGGTCAGCCCCAGCATTTT	CASSLTGDGQPQHF
TRBV14	NA	NA	TRBJ2-3	TGTGCCAGCAGCCAAGCCCGGGTCTCCGATACGCAGTATTTT	CASSQARVSDTQYF
TRBV16	NA	NA	TRBJ1-2	TGTGCCAGCAGCTATACAGGGACTGGCTACACCTTC	CASSYTGTGYTF
TRBV6-1	NA	NA	TRBJ1-6	TGTGCCAGCAGTGAAATCCGGGAATCACCCCTCCACTTT	CASSEIRESPLHF
TRBV28	NA	TRBD1	TRBJ1-1	TGTGCCAGCAGTCTACAAACAGGGGTAGGCGCTGAAGCTTTCTTT	CASSLQTGVGAEAFF
TRBV10-3	NA	NA	TRBJ2-1	TGTGCCATCAGTGAGTCGACCCAGGCAGTCAACAATGAGCAGTTCTTC	CAISESTQAVNNEQFF
TRBV23-1	NA	NA	TRBJ1-5	TGCGCCAGCAGTCAATCATACCCGACCCCCGGGGCAGGGGGCAATCAGCCCCAGCATTTT	CASSQSYPTPGAGGNQPQHF
TRBV7-2	NA	NA	TRBJ2-7	TGTGCCAGCAGCCCTAGCCGATACGAGCAGTACTTC	CASSPSRYEQYF
TRBV6-1	NA	NA	TRBJ1-1	TGTGCCAGCAGTGATCTTGCAGGGAAGAACAGGGAAGCTTTCTTT	CASSDLAGKNREAFF
TRBV19	medium-sized	TRBD1	TRBJ1-5	TGTGCCAGTAGTATAGTGGGACAGGGCGTAAGTCCCCAGCATTTT	CASSIVGQGVSPQHF
TRBV6-1	NA	TRBD1	TRBJ1-3	TGTGCCAGCAGTGAAGGTCCCTCGCAGGGGGTCTCTGGAAACACCATATATTTT	CASSEGPSQGVSGNTIYF
TRBV6-5	NA	NA	TRBJ1-1	TGTGCCAGCAGAAAAACTGAGGACACTGAAGCTTTCTTT	CASRKTEDTEAFF
TRBV7-9	NA	NA	TRBJ2-1	TGTGCCAGCAGCTTAAGTATCAGAGCCGCTAGCGACCCTTTAGATGAGCAGTTCTTC	CASSLSIRAASDPLDEQFF
TRBV20-1	few	TRBD1	TRBJ1-1	TGCAGTGCTAGTGGGTTACAGGGGACAGGCAGTGAAGCTTTCTTT	CSASGLQGTGSEAFF
TRBV13	NA	NA	TRBJ2-1	TGTGCCAGCAGCTTAAGAGGAAGCGGTGTAGGCTCCTACAATGAGCAGTTCTTC	CASSLRGSGVGSYNEQFF
TRBV6-5	NA	NA	TRBJ2-2	TGTGCCTCCCCGAGGGGGGGGCTGGCCACCGGGGAGCTGTTTTTT	CASPRGGLATGELFF
TRBV19	NA	TRBD1	TRBJ2-7	TGTGCCAGTAGTAGAGAACAGGGGAAGGGCTACGAGCAGTACTTC	CASSREQGKGYEQYF
TRBV30	few	TRBD1	TRBJ2-2	TGTGCCTGTTATCGGGACAGGGGAAGAGTTCGGGCCGGGGAGCTGTTTTTT	CACYRDRGRVRAGELFF
TRBV30	NA	NA	TRBJ1-3	TGTGCCTGGACCGTGGCAGGGGAAAACACCATATATTTT	CAWTVAGENTIYF
TRBV19	NA	NA	TRBJ1-5	TGTGCCAGTAGTATTTATGAGGCACATCAGCCCCAGCATTTT	CASSIYEAHQPQHF
TRBV3-1/TRBV3-2	NA	TRBD2	TRBJ2-1	TGTGCCAGCAGCCAAGAGTCTAAGCGGGAGGGCCTTCGCAATGAGCAGTTCTTC	CASSQESKREGLRNEQFF
TRBV19	NA	TRBD1	TRBJ2-7	TGTGCCAGTAGTTCACACAGGGGGCAGCAGTACTTC	CASSSHRGQQYF
TRBV7-9	NA	NA	TRBJ1-2	TGTGCCAGCAGCTTATTACAGGATAATGGCTACACCTTC	CASSLLQDNGYTF